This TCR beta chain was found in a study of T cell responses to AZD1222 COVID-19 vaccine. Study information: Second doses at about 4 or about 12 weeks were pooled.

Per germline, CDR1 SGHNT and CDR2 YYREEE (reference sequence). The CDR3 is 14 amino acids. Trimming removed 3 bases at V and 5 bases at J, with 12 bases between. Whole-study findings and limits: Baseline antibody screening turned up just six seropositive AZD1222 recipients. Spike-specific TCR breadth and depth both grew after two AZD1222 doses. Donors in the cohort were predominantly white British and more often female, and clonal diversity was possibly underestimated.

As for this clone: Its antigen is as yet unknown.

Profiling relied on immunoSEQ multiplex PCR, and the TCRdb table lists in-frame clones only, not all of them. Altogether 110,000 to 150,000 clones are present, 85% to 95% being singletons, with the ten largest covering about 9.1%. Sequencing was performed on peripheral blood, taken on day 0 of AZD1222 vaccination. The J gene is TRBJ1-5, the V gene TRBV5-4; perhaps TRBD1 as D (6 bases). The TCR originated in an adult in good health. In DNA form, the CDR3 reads TGTGCCAGCAGCTCAGGGGCTGGGGATCAGCCCCAGCATTTT. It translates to CASSSGAGDQPQHF.